This T cell receptor (beta chain) was sequenced during a study of T-cell reconstitution after alpha-beta-depleted transplantation in children. This CDR3 comprises 13 residues. V dropped 4 bases and J dropped 0 bases, with 7 bases sitting between them. Germline CDR1 reads SNHLY; CDR2 reads FYNNEI. Of note for this clonotype: Antigen: not known.

Unique molecular identifiers were used to barcode this TCRbeta library. Using its own MiXCR run on the PCR reads, TCRdb lists one record per CDR3 protein. In the table there are about a million distinct CDR3 sequences, about 29% of which are singletons. Study-wide findings and caveats: Diversity and T-cell counts at one year after transplant derived mostly from new T cells. About two months after transplant, alpha-beta T cells reportedly came from several hundred expanded graft clones. Recipient T cells and thymic progenitors that survived gave rise to the high TCRbeta diversity observed at day 60 in some patients.

The rearrangement uses TRBV2 and TRBJ2-7; D remains unclear. The receptor comes from a boy in the first two years of life who had a stem cell transplant for SCID, so the T cells may come from the graft donor. The sequencing here drew on PBMCs, mostly from graft donor cells, taken 360 days after TCRalphabeta/CD19-depleted stem cell transplant. The CDR3 DNA reads as TGTGCCAGCAGTGGTTACAGCTCCTACGAGCAGTACTTC. Its translation is CASSGYSSYEQYF.